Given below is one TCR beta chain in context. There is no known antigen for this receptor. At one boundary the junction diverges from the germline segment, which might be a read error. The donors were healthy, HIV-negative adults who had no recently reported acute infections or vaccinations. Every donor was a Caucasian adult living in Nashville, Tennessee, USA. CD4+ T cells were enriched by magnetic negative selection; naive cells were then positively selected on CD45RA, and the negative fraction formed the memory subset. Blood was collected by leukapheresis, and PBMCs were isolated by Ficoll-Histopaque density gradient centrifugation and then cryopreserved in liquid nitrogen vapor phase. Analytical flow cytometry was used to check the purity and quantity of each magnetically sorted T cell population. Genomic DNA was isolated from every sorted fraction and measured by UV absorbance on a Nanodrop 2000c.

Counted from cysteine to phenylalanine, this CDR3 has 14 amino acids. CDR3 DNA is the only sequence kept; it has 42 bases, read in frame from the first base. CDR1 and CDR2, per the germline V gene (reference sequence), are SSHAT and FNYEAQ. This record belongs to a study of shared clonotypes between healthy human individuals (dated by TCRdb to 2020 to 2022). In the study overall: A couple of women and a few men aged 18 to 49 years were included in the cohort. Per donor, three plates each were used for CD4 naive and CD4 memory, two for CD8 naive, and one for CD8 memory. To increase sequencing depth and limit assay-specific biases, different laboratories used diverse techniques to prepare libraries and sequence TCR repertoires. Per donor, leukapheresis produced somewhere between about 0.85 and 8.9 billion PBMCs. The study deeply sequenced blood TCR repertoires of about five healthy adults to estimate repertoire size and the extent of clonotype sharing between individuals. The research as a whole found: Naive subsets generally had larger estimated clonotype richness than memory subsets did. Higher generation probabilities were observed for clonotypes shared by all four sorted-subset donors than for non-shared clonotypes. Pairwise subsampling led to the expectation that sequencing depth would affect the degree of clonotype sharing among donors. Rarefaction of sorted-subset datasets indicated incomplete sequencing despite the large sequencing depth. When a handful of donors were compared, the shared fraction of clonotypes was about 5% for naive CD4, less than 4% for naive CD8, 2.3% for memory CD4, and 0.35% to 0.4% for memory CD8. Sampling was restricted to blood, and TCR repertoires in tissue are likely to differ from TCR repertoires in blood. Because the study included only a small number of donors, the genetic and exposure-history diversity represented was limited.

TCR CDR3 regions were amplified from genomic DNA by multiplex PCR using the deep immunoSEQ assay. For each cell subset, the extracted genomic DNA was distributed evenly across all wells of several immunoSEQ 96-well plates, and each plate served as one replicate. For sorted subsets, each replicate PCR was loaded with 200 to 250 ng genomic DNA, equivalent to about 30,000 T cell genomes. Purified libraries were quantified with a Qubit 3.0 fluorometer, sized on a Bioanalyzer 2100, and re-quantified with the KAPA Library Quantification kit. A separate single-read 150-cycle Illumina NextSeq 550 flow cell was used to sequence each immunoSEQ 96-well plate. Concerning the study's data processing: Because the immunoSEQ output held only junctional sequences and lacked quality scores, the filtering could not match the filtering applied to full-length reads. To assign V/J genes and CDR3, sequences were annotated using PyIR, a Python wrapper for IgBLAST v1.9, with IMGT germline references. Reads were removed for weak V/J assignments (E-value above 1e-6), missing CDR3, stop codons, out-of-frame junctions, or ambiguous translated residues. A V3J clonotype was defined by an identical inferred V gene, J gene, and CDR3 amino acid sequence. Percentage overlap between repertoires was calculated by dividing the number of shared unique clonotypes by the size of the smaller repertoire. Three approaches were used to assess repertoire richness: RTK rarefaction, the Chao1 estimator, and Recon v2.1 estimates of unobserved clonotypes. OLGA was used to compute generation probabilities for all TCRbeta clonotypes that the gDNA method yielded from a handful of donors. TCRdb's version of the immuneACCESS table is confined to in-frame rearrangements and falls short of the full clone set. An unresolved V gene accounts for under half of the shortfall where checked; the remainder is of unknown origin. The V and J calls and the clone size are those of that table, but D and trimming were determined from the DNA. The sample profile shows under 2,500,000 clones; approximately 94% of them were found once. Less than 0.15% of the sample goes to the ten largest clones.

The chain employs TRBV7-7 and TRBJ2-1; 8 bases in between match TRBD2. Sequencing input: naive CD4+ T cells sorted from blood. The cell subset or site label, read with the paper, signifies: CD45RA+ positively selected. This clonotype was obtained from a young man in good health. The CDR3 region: CASSLEAGGNEQFF. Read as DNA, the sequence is TGTGCTAGCAGCTTAGAGGCGGGAGGCAATGAGCAGTTCTTC.